Listed below are T cell receptor beta chains from one sample, sequenced in a study of cytomegalovirus exposure and HLA in healthy donors. The protocol was immunoSEQ multiplex PCR, while the TCRdb copy is restricted to in-frame clones and leaves out a portion. The table has 130,000 or so clones, more than 80% seen once. Input material: PBMCs. All receptors come from a woman aged 25-40 years in good health and CMV-seropositive. Each CDR3 is given with its conserved first and last residue. The order of the fields is V gene, clone size, J gene, D gene, CDR3 protein, CDR3 DNA. The D gene is left open where the match is weak. Clone size is shown for a subset of rows, as once, few, many or a class of expanded clone.

>TRBV5-5|.|TRBJ2-7|TRBD1
CASSLKGTGFSYEQYF
TGTGCCAGCAGCCTCAAGGGGACAGGGTTCTCCTACGAGCAGTACTTC
>TRBV19|.|TRBJ1-1|.
CASSIWAGGAGMEAFF
TGTGCCAGTAGTATATGGGCGGGGGGGGCAGGGATGGAAGCTTTCTTT
>TRBV5-1|once|TRBJ2-7|TRBD2
CASSLTGTSEDEQYF
TGCGCCAGCAGCTTGACCGGGACTAGCGAGGACGAGCAGTACTTC
>TRBV5-8|.|TRBJ2-7|.
CAIPPEGYLYEQYF
TGTGCCATCCCCCCGGAGGGTTATCTCTACGAGCAGTACTTC
>TRBV6-1|.|TRBJ2-7|.
CASSEAERLTYEQYF
TGTGCCAGCAGTGAAGCGGAGCGTCTCACCTACGAGCAGTACTTC
>TRBV7-9|.|TRBJ2-2|TRBD2
CASSLPMGGFNTGELFF
TGTGCCAGCAGCTTACCCATGGGGGGGTTCAACACCGGGGAGCTGTTTTTT
>TRBV15|.|TRBJ1-1|.
CATSIERGTEAFF
TGTGCCACCAGCATCGAAAGGGGCACTGAAGCTTTCTTT
>TRBV19|.|TRBJ2-1|TRBD2
CASSIVGLADYNEQFF
TGTGCCAGTAGTATAGTAGGACTAGCGGACTACAATGAGCAGTTCTTC
>TRBV19|.|TRBJ1-2|.
CASRFSPLYGYTF
TGTGCCAGTAGATTCTCCCCCCTTTATGGCTACACCTTC
>TRBV5-1|once|TRBJ1-1|.
CASSLAVGEAEAFF
TGCGCCAGCAGCTTGGCCGTGGGGGAGGCTGAAGCTTTCTTT
>TRBV15|.|TRBJ1-3|.
CATSRSPAAGNTIYF
TGTGCCACCAGCAGATCCCCGGCGGCTGGAAACACCATATATTTT
>TRBV7-9|.|TRBJ2-7|TRBD1
CASSPPRTGATYEQYF
TGTGCCAGCAGCCCGCCCCGGACAGGGGCAACCTACGAGCAGTACTTC
>TRBV7-9|.|TRBJ2-7|.
CSSSRTESEQYF
TGTTCCAGCAGCCGCACAGAATCCGAGCAGTACTTC
>TRBV7-9|.|TRBJ1-5|.
CASSLGADQPQHF
TGTGCCAGCAGCTTAGGGGCCGATCAGCCCCAGCATTTT
>TRBV6-1|.|TRBJ1-1|TRBD1
CASSPLDRGQTEAFF
TGTGCCAGCAGTCCCTTGGACAGGGGGCAAACTGAAGCTTTCTTT
>TRBV5-6|.|TRBJ2-6|TRBD1
CASSLGTGLSGANVLTF
TGTGCCAGCAGCTTAGGGACAGGACTTTCTGGGGCCAACGTCCTGACTTTC
>TRBV29-1|.|TRBJ2-7|.
CSVEDLGDGSYEQYF
TGCAGCGTTGAAGATCTAGGGGACGGGAGCTACGAGCAGTACTTC
>TRBV6-6|.|TRBJ1-1|.
CASRAGHTEAFF
TGTGCCAGCAGGGCAGGGCACACTGAAGCTTTCTTT
>TRBV28|few|TRBJ1-2|.
CASSLSGGGYTF
TGTGCCAGCAGTTTATCTGGGGGCGGCTACACCTTC
>TRBV6-6|.|TRBJ1-5|.
CASSYPGGNQPQHF
TGTGCCAGCAGTTACCCAGGGGGCAATCAGCCCCAGCATTTT
>TRBV5-5|.|TRBJ2-1|.
CASSPLPHALNEQFF
TGTGCCAGCAGCCCCCTCCCCCATGCGCTCAATGAGCAGTTCTTC
>TRBV18|.|TRBJ1-2|.
CASSPQGGRYGAVAF
TGTGCCAGCTCACCACAGGGAGGGAGATACGGGGCCGTCGCCTTC
>TRBV28|.|TRBJ2-3|TRBD2
CASSLLGGAPDTQYF
TGTGCCAGCAGTTTACTCGGGGGGGCGCCAGATACGCAGTATTTT
>TRBV28|.|TRBJ2-1|TRBD2
CAYGGGSSYNEQFF
TGTGCCTATGGCGGGGGAAGCTCCTACAATGAGCAGTTCTTC
>TRBV5-4|few|TRBJ2-2|TRBD2
CASSPTSAGELFF
TGTGCCAGCAGCCCGACTAGCGCCGGGGAGCTGTTTTTT
>TRBV30|.|TRBJ1-1|.
CAWTLPRVSQGSTEAFF
TGTGCCTGGACCCTCCCCCGGGTCTCTCAGGGGTCGACTGAAGCTTTCTTT
>TRBV9|.|TRBJ2-2|.
CASSVLTNTGELFF
TGTGCCAGCAGCGTACTAACGAACACCGGGGAGCTGTTTTTT
>TRBV10-3|.|TRBJ2-7|.
CAISESGRDKGSYEQYF
TGTGCCATCAGTGAGTCTGGAAGGGACAAGGGCTCCTACGAGCAGTACTTC
>TRBV2|.|TRBJ1-1|.
CASRLDREAFF
TGTGCCAGCAGATTAGACAGGGAAGCTTTCTTT
>TRBV9|.|TRBJ2-1|TRBD2
CASSGGGLAGGSSYNEQFF
TGTGCCAGCAGCGGGGGGGGACTAGCGGGAGGGAGCTCCTACAATGAGCAGTTCTTC
>TRBV25-1|.|TRBJ2-3|TRBD2
CASRRAGLAGGPDTQYF
TGTGCCAGCAGACGGGCCGGGCTAGCGGGGGGGCCAGATACGCAGTATTTT
>TRBV27|few|TRBJ2-1|TRBD1
CASSLSSGGFYNEQFF
TGTGCCAGCAGTTTATCTTCAGGGGGCTTTTACAATGAGCAGTTCTTC
>TRBV6-1|.|TRBJ1-1|.
CASLIGTPKIAFF
TGTGCCAGTCTGATCGGGACTCCGAAGATCGCTTTCTTT
>TRBV29-1|.|TRBJ2-3|TRBD2
CSGGGLAGTDTQYF
TGCAGCGGGGGGGGACTAGCGGGAACAGATACGCAGTATTTT
>TRBV19|.|TRBJ2-7|TRBD2
CASSMTSLSPYEQYF
TGTGCCAGTAGTATGACTAGCTTATCCCCCTACGAGCAGTACTTC
>TRBV2|.|TRBJ2-3|.
CASGRMGSDTQYF
TGTGCCAGCGGGAGGATGGGTTCTGATACGCAGTATTTT
>TRBV9|.|TRBJ2-4|TRBD1
CASSVEGTGRDIQYF
TGTGCCAGCAGCGTAGAGGGGACAGGGAGGGACATTCAGTACTTC
>TRBV6-1|.|TRBJ1-2|.
CASSGPPGRVYGYTF
TGTGCCAGCAGTGGGCCCCCCGGGAGGGTCTATGGCTACACCTTC
>TRBV4-1|.|TRBJ2-2|TRBD2
CASSQEKGLAASGELFF
TGCGCCAGCAGCCAAGAGAAGGGACTAGCAGCGTCCGGGGAGCTGTTTTTT
>TRBV28|.|TRBJ2-7|.
CASSLRIGPRYEQYF
TGTGCCAGCAGTTTGCGTATTGGTCCTCGTTACGAGCAGTACTTC
>TRBV5-6|.|TRBJ1-6|.
CASQQNSPLHF
TGTGCCAGCCAACAGAATTCACCCCTCCACTTT
>TRBV7-9|.|TRBJ1-2|.
CASSPGAGYGYTF
TGTGCCAGCAGCCCAGGGGCCGGCTATGGCTACACCTTC
>TRBV19|.|TRBJ1-5|.
CASSVQGPVGNQPQHF
TGTGCCAGTAGTGTACAGGGACCCGTCGGCAATCAGCCCCAGCATTTT
>TRBV7-6|.|TRBJ2-3|.
CASSLRTATDTQYF
TGTGCCAGCAGCTTAAGGACAGCCACAGATACGCAGTATTTT
>TRBV14|.|TRBJ1-2|.
CASSQVGTGRYGYTF
TGTGCCAGCAGCCAAGTAGGAACAGGCCGATATGGCTACACCTTC
>TRBV9|.|TRBJ2-3|TRBD2
CASSVRLAGGTDTQYF
TGTGCCAGCAGCGTGCGGCTAGCGGGAGGTACAGATACGCAGTATTTT
>TRBV30|.|TRBJ2-1|.
CAWSVDAQGNEQFF
TGTGCCTGGAGTGTGGACGCTCAGGGTAATGAGCAGTTCTTC
>TRBV30|.|TRBJ2-1|TRBD2
CVWRTSSYNEQFF
TGTGTCTGGAGGACTAGCTCCTACAATGAGCAGTTCTTC
>TRBV5-1|.|TRBJ2-1|TRBD2
CASSARGESSYNEQFF
TGCGCCAGCAGTGCTCGGGGGGAAAGCTCCTACAATGAGCAGTTCTTC
>TRBV27|few|TRBJ1-4|.
CASSLLPGYNEKLFF
TGTGCCAGCAGTTTACTTCCAGGGTATAATGAAAAACTGTTTTTT
>TRBV7-7|.|TRBJ2-2|TRBD2
CASSSGLAGGTGELFF
TGTGCTAGCAGCTCTGGACTAGCGGGAGGCACCGGGGAGCTGTTTTTT
>TRBV7-9|.|TRBJ1-2|.
CASSLSIVKEEGYTF
TGTGCCAGCAGCTTAAGTATCGTAAAGGAGGAAGGCTACACCTTC
>TRBV6-1|.|TRBJ2-7|TRBD2
CASRLQIAGGYEQYF
TGTGCCAGCAGGCTCCAGATAGCGGGAGGCTACGAGCAGTACTTC
>TRBV28|.|TRBJ2-7|TRBD2
CASSGGTSGTYEQYF
TGTGCCAGCAGTGGAGGAACTAGCGGGACCTACGAGCAGTACTTC
>TRBV6-5|.|TRBJ1-4|.
CASRGRANEKLFF
TGTGCCAGCAGGGGTCGGGCTAATGAAAAACTGTTTTTT